This TCR beta chain was recorded in a study of blood T cell repertoires in COVID-19. Some clones are missing from TCRdb's copy, which holds only in-frame ones; the method was immunoSEQ multiplex PCR. The sample shows roughly 190,000 clones, roughly nine tenths of them seen only once. There are 14 residues in the CDR3. In germline, CDR1 is MNHEY, CDR2 SVGAGI. Trimming removed 7 bases from V and 1 base from J, with 14 bases in between. This chain joins TRBV6-5 and TRBJ2-7, with TRBD1 as a possible D gene (6 bases). The sample taken for sequencing was peripheral blood. This receptor was identified in a man aged 25 to 45 with acute or convalescent COVID-19. CDR3 amino acids: CASNGRGQSYEQYF. CDR3 nucleotide sequence: TGTGCCAGCAACGGACGAGGACAGTCCTACGAGCAGTACTTC.